These 9 T cell receptor beta chains were all obtained from the same sample, sequenced in a study of cytomegalovirus exposure and HLA in healthy donors. Produced via immunoSEQ multiplex PCR; TCRdb's table is partial and in-frame only. The sample carries about 280,000 clones, approximately 87% recorded once. The sample taken for sequencing was PBMCs. The source is a woman aged 18 to 35 in good health and CMV-seronegative.

V gene TRBV30 combines with J gene TRBJ1-2; D possibly corresponds to TRBD1 (5 bases). V was trimmed by 5 bases and J by 1 base, leaving 11 bases between them. This CDR3 is 13 amino acids long. Per the germline V gene, CDR1 is GTSNPN and CDR2 is SVGIG (reference sequence). This CDR3 reads CAWRRAYNYGYTF. The CDR3 DNA is TGTGCCTGGCGCAGGGCGTATAACTATGGCTACACCTTC.

The J gene is TRBJ1-1, the V gene TRBV11-2; D not certain. This CDR3 is built from 17 residues. V was clipped by 1 base and J by 7 bases, with 22 bases between them. The germline V gene encodes CDR1 SGHAT and CDR2 FQNNGV. As DNA, the CDR3 is TGTGCCAGCAGCTTAGGTCGGTTGGGCAGGCGGGATTTTGAAGCTTTCTTT. Its protein is CASSLGRLGRRDFEAFF.

This chain links TRBV29-1 with TRBJ2-5; TRBD1 agrees at 10 bases. The J segment lost 5 bases and the V segment lost 5 bases, leaving 11 bases of the junction unmatched. Per germline, CDR1 SQVTM and CDR2 ANQGSEA. This CDR3 is 15 amino acids long. The CDR3 loop is CSVRADRGLAETQYF. CDR3 DNA sequence: TGCAGCGTTCGGGCAGACAGGGGGCTCGCTGAGACCCAGTACTTC.

V and J are TRBV28 and TRBJ1-2; D is perhaps TRBD1 (6 bases). The CDR3 loop spans 16 amino acids. Germline CDR1 and CDR2: MDHEN and SYDVKM. Trimming pared 2 bases from V and 4 bases from J, leaving 17 bases between. The CDR3 DNA follows: TGTGCCAGCAGTTTAGAGGCCTCTCGGACAGTCTATGGCTACACCTTC. This codes for CASSLEASRTVYGYTF.

The V call is TRBV13, the J call TRBJ2-7, with 10 positions matching TRBD2. The CDR3 has 15 amino acids. V was pared by 5 bases and J by 7 bases, with 11 bases of the junction left unmatched. CDR1 is PRHDT and CDR2 is FYEKMQ in the germline V gene (reference sequence). The CDR3 sequence is CASSGGLASLPEQYF. Here the CDR3 DNA reads TGTGCCAGCAGCGGGGGACTAGCGAGTCTACCAGAGCAGTACTTC.

This clone appeared once. The rearrangement joins TRBV4-2 to TRBJ1-2; no reliable D call. This CDR3 comprises 17 residues. Germline V gene sequence: CDR1 LGHNA, CDR2 YNFKEQ. Trimming pared 0 bases from V and 5 bases from J, leaving 19 bases between. CDR3 region: CASSQDGSSVQIYGYTF. Written as DNA, the CDR3 is TGTGCCAGCAGCCAAGATGGGAGTTCGGTACAGATTTATGGCTACACCTTC.

V usage is TRBV25-1 and J usage is TRBJ2-1; TRBD2 matches at 9 bases. The V segment lost 9 bases and the J segment 10 bases; nucleotides outside the gene matches: 1. Germline loops: CDR1 MGHDK, CDR2 SYGVNS. CDR3 length equals 10 residues. CDR3 residues: CASGLAEQFF. Written as DNA, the CDR3 is TGTGCCAGTGGACTAGCGGAGCAGTTCTTC.

CDR3 DNA sequence: TGTGCCAGCAGTTTAGCACCAGCGGGTATCACAGATACGCAGTATTTT. Translation gives CASSLAPAGITDTQYF. The chain joins TRBV27 to TRBJ2-3, with a weak D call TRBD2 (6 bases). CDR3 size: 16 residues. Germline V CDR1 and CDR2: MNHEY, SMNVEV (reference sequence). V lost 2 bases and J 2 bases, leaving 14 bases between the germline ends.

The chain couples TRBV4-1 to TRBJ1-4; 7 bases agree with TRBD1. This CDR3 region has 15 residues. The V gene end was trimmed by 4 bases and the J gene end by 7 bases; junction bases not matched to a gene: 9. In germline, CDR1 is MGHRA, CDR2 YSYEKL. CDR3 nucleotide sequence: TGCGCCAGCAGCCGTACCGGGACAGCTAGTGAAAAACTGTTTTTT. Protein product: CASSRTGTASEKLFF.